Here is one T cell receptor beta chain with its context. Its antigen is unknown. This entry comes from a study of cytomegalovirus exposure and HLA in healthy donors. Points from the study as a whole: Cytomegalovirus status was reportedly diagnosed by the classifier with high sensitivity and specificity. Sequencing likely generated an artifact that appeared as a cluster of highly shared sequence variants. With later analysis, a missense DCLRE1C variant became linked to TCR beta V- and J-gene trimming. Indistinguishability led to the exclusion of some V segments, TRBV6-2 and TRBV6-3 included.

J was trimmed by 7 bases and V by 5 bases; bases with no gene match: 6. This CDR3 comprises 15 residues. The V gene's germline CDR1 is SGHRS and CDR2 YFSETQ. Use of 60 Vbeta and 13 Jbeta primers characterized the PCR. TCRdb's copy holds only in-frame clones and misses some; the assay was immunoSEQ multiplex PCR. This repertoire shows approximately 180,000 clones, about 80% found once; its top ten account for almost 7%. What was sequenced was PBMCs. The TCR comes from a man aged 25-45 years in good health and CMV-seropositive. V usage is TRBV5-1 and J usage is TRBJ2-2; the match to TRBD1 covers 12 bases. The CDR3 DNA reads as TGCGCCAGCAGTTCCGGGACAGGGGGCGGCGGGGAGCTGTTTTTT. Its translation is CASSSGTGGGGELFF.